The 13 T cell receptor beta chains given below trace back to one sample, sequenced in a study of blood T cells in healthy people across ages. A J-beta primer mix and a sample-barcoded 5' primer were used in a second PCR of roughly 6 to 11 cycles. A single record per CDR3 protein comes from TCRdb applying MiXCR to the 5' RACE reads. The repertoire holds about 780,000 distinct CDR3 sequences, about 46% seen once, with around 18% in the top ten. The sequenced sample was blood. The receptor source for this set is a man older than 75 in good health.

A few counts support this clonotype. This chain joins TRBV27 and TRBJ2-3; 9 bases agree with TRBD2. V shed 5 bases, J shed 0 bases, and the junction held 9 bases outside the gene matches. Germline CDR1 MNHEY, CDR2 SMNVEV (reference sequence). The CDR3 runs 17 residues. CDR3 amino acids: CASSPRTSGFSTDTQYF. The DNA for the CDR3 is TGTGCCAGCAGTCCCCGAACTAGCGGGTTTAGCACAGATACGCAGTATTTT.

The V gene is TRBV5-1, the J gene TRBJ2-1; D call uncertain. The CDR3 is made up of 14 amino acids. The germline V gene has CDR1 SGHRS and CDR2 YFSETQ. The V end was cut by 0 bases, the J end by 5 bases, with 9 bases between. The CDR3 protein is CASSLASTHNEQFF. In DNA, the CDR3 is TGCGCCAGCAGCTTGGCCTCCACCCACAATGAGCAGTTCTTC.

The gene calls are TRBV29-1 and TRBJ1-2; unclear D gene. V gave up 0 bases and J gave up 4 bases, with 12 bases separating them. CDR1 is SQVTM, CDR2 ANQGSEA, per germline. CDR3 length: 14 residues. The CDR3 DNA is TGCAGCGTTGAAGATATGGGGAACTCCTATGGCTACACCTTC. Translating gives CSVEDMGNSYGYTF.

CDR3 sequence: CASSRLAGVGNAYEQYF. The CDR3, as DNA: TGCGCCAGCAGCAGACTAGCGGGAGTAGGGAACGCCTACGAGCAGTACTTC. This sequence joins TRBV4-1 and TRBJ2-7, with TRBD2 matching over 12 bases. Germline trimming cut 5 bases from V and 2 bases from J; bases unmatched to any gene: 10. Germline CDR1 MGHRA, CDR2 YSYEKL. The CDR3 covers 17 residues.

This chain uses TRBV25-1 with TRBJ1-4; the D is unclear. The CDR3 is 16 residues long. V lost 3 bases and J 2 bases, leaving 13 bases between the germline ends. Germline V gene sequence: CDR1 MGHDK, CDR2 SYGVNS. In nucleotides, the CDR3 is TGTGCCAGCAGTGATGAGACCCGGGCGACTAATGAAAAACTGTTTTTT. Encoded protein: CASSDETRATNEKLFF. Full variable domain (missing parts from reference TRBV25-1 and TRBJ1-4): EADIYQTPRYLVIGTGKKITLECSQTMGHDKMYWYQQDPGMELHLIHYSYGVNSTEKGDLSSESTVSRIRTEHFPLTLESARPSHTSQYLCASSDETRATNEKLFFGSGTQLSVL.

There are a few counts of this clonotype. The rearrangement uses TRBV4-3 and TRBJ2-1; TRBD2 matches 12 bases. From germline, CDR1 is LGHNA and CDR2 YSLEER. Trimming took 0 bases from V and 4 from J; bases not matched to a gene: 4. The CDR3 sequence is 17 residues long. The CDR3 nucleotides are TGCGCCAGCAGCCAAGATCTAGCGGGAGGGCCGTACAATGAGCAGTTCTTC. Its translation is CASSQDLAGGPYNEQFF.

This sequence joins TRBV7-3 and TRBJ2-6; 10 bases are a match to TRBD2. Germline V gene lookup returns CDR1 SGHTA and CDR2 FQGTGA. The CDR3 spans 18 residues. V trimming: 5 bases; J trimming: 0 bases; junction bases outside the gene matches: 7. Written as DNA, the CDR3 is TGTGCCAGCAGCCCCTCGGCTAGCGGGAGCTCTGGGGCCAACGTCCTGACTTTC. Amino acids: CASSPSASGSSGANVLTF. Full variable domain (outside the CDR3, taken from reference TRBV7-3 and TRBJ2-6): GAGVSQTPSNKVTEKGKYVELRCDPISGHTALYWYRQSLGQGPEFLIYFQGTGAADDSGLPNDRFFAVRPEGSVSTLKIQRTERGDSAVYLCASSPSASGSSGANVLTFGAGSRLTVL.

On this clonotype: Possible read error: a much larger clone is one base away. This chain joins TRBV29-1 and TRBJ2-1; TRBD2 agrees at 12 bases. The CDR3 is made up of 18 amino acids. Germline assignment: CDR1 SQVTM and CDR2 ANQGSEA. Trimming took 1 base from V and 0 from J; bases not matched to a gene: 7. CDR3 amino acids: CSVEGGLAGQSSYNEQFF. CDR3 coding DNA: TGCAGCGTTGAAGGGGGACTAGCGGGCCAGAGCTCCTACAATGAGCAGTTCTTC.

With respect to this clonotype: Without the conserved terminal phenylalanine or tryptophan, this CDR3 likely stems from a read error. The chain joins TRBV10-3 to TRBJ2-1; D is uncertain. The CDR3 runs 13 residues. V was shortened by 0 bases and J by 5 bases, with 5 bases between the two germline ends. The germline V gene has CDR1 ENHRY and CDR2 SYGVKD. The CDR3 here is CAISESRNNEQFS. DNA of the CDR3: TGTGCCATCAGTGAGTCGAGGAACAATGAGCAGTTCTCC.

This rearrangement joins TRBV5-5 to TRBJ2-1, with TRBD2 matching over 7 bases. The CDR3 loop spans 12 amino acids. Germline CDR1 and CDR2: SGHKS and YYEKEE (reference sequence). Unmatched junction bases numbered 6, after V lost 3 bases and J lost 12 bases. CDR3 in amino acids: CASSSGGCVQFF. CDR3 in DNA: TGTGCCAGCAGCTCGGGGGGTTGTGTGCAGTTCTTC.

The chain carries TRBV4-2 and TRBJ2-1, with 8 bases that match TRBD2. This CDR3 has 20 amino acids. Germline CDR1 LGHNA, CDR2 YNFKEQ. Losses at the gene ends were 1 base for V and 0 bases for J; bases not matched to a gene: 14. Written as DNA, the CDR3 is TGTGCCAGCAGCCAAGGTGGTTGGCTAGCGGGCGCAAGCTCCTACAATGAGCAGTTCTTC. Encoded protein: CASSQGGWLAGASSYNEQFF.

This clonotype was counted ten times or more. This chain connects TRBV7-2 to TRBJ2-3; no clear D gene. The germline gives CDR1 SGHTA, CDR2 FQGNSA. V lost 1 base and J 2 bases, leaving 4 bases between the germline ends. The CDR3 is 13 residues long. The chain's CDR3 is CASSLDHTDTQYF. For the CDR3, the DNA is TGTGCCAGCAGCTTAGATCACACAGATACGCAGTATTTT.

In its sample, this clonotype was seen many times. This rearrangement joins TRBV6-4 to TRBJ2-2; TRBD1 might be the D (5 bases). V lost 3 bases, J lost 3 bases, and 8 bases lay in between. CDR3 length equals 14 residues. Germline lookup yields CDR1 MRHNA and CDR2 SNTAGT. CDR3 loop: CASSEGVYTGELFF. Here the CDR3 DNA reads TGTGCCAGCAGTGAAGGGGTGTACACCGGGGAGCTGTTTTTT.